One and the same sample provided the 27 T cell receptor beta chains below, sequenced in a study of shared clonotypes between healthy human individuals. Libraries were prepared by immunoSEQ multiplex PCR; TCRdb keeps only in-frame clonotypes and omits some of them. The repertoire consists of under 2,000,000 clones, with about 95% occurring once and the leading ten covering under 1.5%. Only CD45RO-negative cells positively selected for CCR7 counted as naive CD8 cells, so terminally differentiated effector memory CD45RA+ cells were excluded. Sequencing was performed on naive CD8+ T cells sorted from blood. These receptor sequences come from a man younger than 35 in good health.

The chain carries TRBV9 and TRBJ1-2; D may be TRBD1 (6 bases). Germline V gene lookup returns CDR1 SGDLS and CDR2 YYNGEE. The CDR3 consists of 15 residues. V was clipped by 3 bases and J by 8 bases, with 20 bases between them. The CDR3 DNA follows: TGTGCCAGCAGCGGAAACGGACAGACCCCTCGAGGCTACACCTTC. Its protein is CASSGNGQTPRGYTF.

This rearrangement joins TRBV10-3 to TRBJ2-5; 9 positions match TRBD2. Germline CDR1 is ENHRY and CDR2 is SYGVKD. J gave up 5 bases and V 5 bases, and 6 bases lay outside the gene matches. The CDR3 has 14 residues. The CDR3 sequence is CAISQGLAGETQYF. Here the CDR3 DNA reads TGTGCCATCAGTCAGGGACTAGCTGGTGAGACCCAGTACTTC.

This clone was observed once. The chain uses TRBV19 and TRBJ1-1; D unresolved. Germline assignment: CDR1 LNHDA and CDR2 SQIVND (reference sequence). The CDR3 consists of 13 residues. V lost 9 bases and J 0 bases, leaving 11 bases between the germline ends. The CDR3 protein is CASALGLNTEAFF. In nucleotides, the CDR3 is TGTGCCAGCGCCCTGGGATTGAACACTGAAGCTTTCTTT.

The chain couples TRBV2 to TRBJ1-4, with TRBD1 as a possible D gene (5 bases). Trimming left V 2 bases short and J 2 bases short, with 12 bases between. The germline gives CDR1 SNHLY, CDR2 FYNNEI. This CDR3 contains 16 residues. CDR3 residues: CASSELGVHTNEKLFF. The CDR3 DNA reads as TGTGCCAGCAGTGAATTAGGGGTTCATACTAATGAAAAACTGTTTTTT.

The V call is TRBV6-5, the J call TRBJ2-1, with D possibly being TRBD2 (5 bases). Trimming took off 11 bases at V and 7 bases at J, with 18 bases between the two ends. Germline V gene data show CDR1 as MNHEY and CDR2 as SVGAGI. The CDR3 is made up of 13 amino acids. The CDR3, as DNA: TGTGCCTGCCTATCTCCTGACTATAATGAGCAGTTCTTC. This gives the protein CACLSPDYNEQFF.

V and J are TRBV6-6 and TRBJ2-7; 11 positions agree with TRBD1. The germline V gene has CDR1 MNHNY and CDR2 SVGAGI (reference sequence). V lost 0 bases and J lost 7; bases outside the gene matches: 5. The CDR3 has 15 amino acids. DNA of the CDR3: TGTGCCAGCAGTTACTCTGGACAGGGGGCTTGGGAGCAGTACTTC. Translation: CASSYSGQGAWEQYF.

The chain recombines TRBV11-2 with TRBJ2-7; 7 bases align to TRBD2. Unmatched junction bases numbered 22, after V lost 5 bases and J lost 6 bases. The germline V gene has CDR1 SGHAT and CDR2 FQNNGV. This CDR3 region has 18 residues. In DNA form, the CDR3 reads TGTGCCAGCAGCAAAGACTGGGAGGGTCCGGGAGTTTTACCCGAGCAGTACTTC. Its translation: CASSKDWEGPGVLPEQYF.

This rearrangement joins TRBV13 to TRBJ2-1; D might be TRBD1 or TRBD2, each matching 5 bases. This CDR3 is 13 amino acids long. The ends were cut back, 4 bases at V and 5 bases at J, with 9 bases in the middle. From germline, CDR1 is PRHDT and CDR2 FYEKMQ (reference sequence). The CDR3 here is CASSSGRDNEQFF. CDR3 nucleotide sequence: TGTGCCAGCAGCTCAGGGCGGGACAATGAGCAGTTCTTC.

The V gene is TRBV5-8, the J gene TRBJ2-5, with no clear D. The ends were cut back, 3 bases at V and 0 bases at J, with 3 bases in the middle. The CDR3 contains 12 residues. Germline V CDR1 and CDR2: SGHTS, YDEGEE. CDR3 amino acids: CASSSYQETQYF. CDR3 bases: TGTGCCAGCAGCTCGTACCAAGAGACCCAGTACTTC.

The chain couples TRBV11-3 to TRBJ2-2; 10 bases fit TRBD2. The CDR3 totals 16 residues. J lost 4 bases, V lost 4 bases, and 6 bases had no gene match. Germline V lookup: CDR1 SGHNT, CDR2 YENEEA. The CDR3 spells CASSYGIAGGTGELFF. The CDR3 bases are TGTGCCAGCAGCTACGGAATAGCGGGAGGCACCGGGGAGCTGTTTTTT.

This clone was recorded once. The rearrangement joins TRBV4-1 to TRBJ1-5; 7 positions agree with TRBD1. The junction had 11 bases not matched to a gene; V was cut back by 4 bases and J by 5 bases. The CDR3 has 16 residues. Germline CDR1 is MGHRA and CDR2 is YSYEKL. CDR3 region: CASSLRQGIMDQPQHF. The CDR3 DNA reads as TGCGCCAGCAGCCTACGACAGGGAATAATGGATCAGCCCCAGCATTTT.

In nucleotides, the CDR3 is TGTGCCTCCAGGGGGAACCTCTCTGGAAACACCATATATTTT. It translates to CASRGNLSGNTIYF. This sequence joins TRBV6-4 and TRBJ1-3, with TRBD1 matching 7 bases. Losses at the gene ends were 11 bases for V and 0 bases for J; bases not matched to a gene: 7. The germline V gene encodes CDR1 MRHNA and CDR2 SNTAGT. This CDR3 comprises 14 residues.

This clone was seen only once. This chain connects TRBV7-3 to TRBJ2-3, with TRBD1 matching over 7 bases. This CDR3 contains 17 residues. Germline loops: CDR1 SGHTA, CDR2 FQGTGA. Losses at the gene ends were 5 bases for V and 3 bases for J; bases not matched to a gene: 14. The CDR3 reads CASSEKQGPVGTDTQYF. Written as DNA, the CDR3 is TGTGCCAGCAGCGAAAAACAGGGGCCCGTGGGGACAGATACGCAGTATTTT. The whole variable domain, filled in from reference TRBV7-3 and TRBJ2-3, reads GAGVSQTPSNKVTEKGKYVELRCDPISGHTALYWYRQSLGQGPEFLIYFQGTGAADDSGLPNDRFFAVRPEGSVSTLKIQRTERGDSAVYLCASSEKQGPVGTDTQYFGPGTRLTVL.

The CDR3 nucleotides read TGCAGCGTTGAGCACAGGCGCTATGGCTACACCTTC. Protein product: CSVEHRRYGYTF. The chain couples TRBV29-1 to TRBJ1-2, with D perhaps TRBD1 (5 bases). The CDR3 extends over 12 amino acids. Germline values: CDR1 SQVTM, CDR2 ANQGSEA. V was shortened by 3 bases and J by 4 bases, with 9 bases between the two germline ends.

Turning to this clone: At the DNA level, this CDR3 is encoded by other sequences in the same sample as well. The chain carries TRBV9 and TRBJ2-7; 7 bases are a match to TRBD2. J lost 6 bases, V lost 0 bases, and 3 bases had no gene match. Germline CDR1 SGDLS, CDR2 YYNGEE. This CDR3 is built from 13 residues. CDR3 in DNA: TGTGCCAGCAGCGTAGGAGGGAGGGGCGAGCAGTACTTC. Protein: CASSVGGRGEQYF. Filled out from reference TRBV9 and TRBJ2-7, the complete variable domain reads DSGVTQTPKHLITATGQRVTLRCSPRSGDLSVYWYQQSLDQGLQFLIQYYNGEERAKGNILERFSAQQFPDLHSELNLSSLELGDSALYFCASSVGGRGEQYFGPGTRLTVT.

This clone was seen only once. V usage is TRBV30 and J usage is TRBJ1-1, with D perhaps TRBD1 (5 bases). The CDR3 totals 14 residues. From germline, CDR1 is GTSNPN and CDR2 SVGIG (reference sequence). V dropped 2 bases and J dropped 1 base, with 11 bases sitting between them. The CDR3 reads CAWSLGTGNTEAFF. The DNA of the CDR3 is TGTGCCTGGAGTTTAGGGACGGGGAACACTGAAGCTTTCTTT.

The chain is built from TRBV18 and TRBJ2-7; 8 nucleotides line up with TRBD1. Germline values: CDR1 KGHSH, CDR2 LQKENI. The CDR3 is 15 residues long. V lost 0 bases and J lost 4; bases outside the gene matches: 5. In nucleotides, the CDR3 is TGTGCCAGCTCACCACCGGCAGGGGGCTGGTACGAGCAGTACTTC. This encodes CASSPPAGGWYEQYF.

The CDR3 DNA follows: TGCGCCAACGGATCGGGGGTTGAGCAGTTCTTC. Protein product: CANGSGVEQFF. This rearrangement joins TRBV10-2 to TRBJ2-1, with D maybe TRBD2 (6 bases). CDR1 and CDR2 from the germline V gene are WSHSY and SAAADI. The CDR3 has 11 residues. Trimming cost V 10 bases and J 9 bases, with 13 bases left between them.

The gene calls are TRBV4-1 and TRBJ2-7, with 9 positions matching TRBD2. The germline gives CDR1 MGHRA, CDR2 YSYEKL. This CDR3 is 16 amino acids long. Germline trimming cut 0 bases from V and 4 bases from J; bases unmatched to any gene: 7. The DNA of the CDR3 is TGCGCCAGCAGCCAAGATCGGCCTAGCGGGGTATACGAGCAGTACTTC. Its protein is CASSQDRPSGVYEQYF.

The genes are TRBV27 and TRBJ2-3; 13 nucleotides match TRBD2. This CDR3 comprises 20 residues. Germline CDR1 and CDR2: MNHEY and SMNVEV (reference sequence). The junction had 18 bases not matched to a gene; V was cut back by 8 bases and J by 1 base. The CDR3, as DNA: TGTGCCAGCTGGCCCCGGGGACTAGCGGGGCCCAGGGGGGGCACAGATACGCAGTATTTT. It specifies CASWPRGLAGPRGGTDTQYF.

The rearrangement joins TRBV4-1 to TRBJ1-1; perhaps TRBD1 as D (5 bases). The CDR3 runs to 13 residues. Germline V CDR1 and CDR2: MGHRA, YSYEKL. The V and J ends lost 0 bases and 8 bases respectively, with 10 bases between them. In nucleotides, the CDR3 is TGCGCCAGCAGCCAAGAGTGGGACTACGAAGCTTTCTTT. Its protein is CASSQEWDYEAFF.

V gene TRBV28 combines with J gene TRBJ2-7; maybe TRBD1 (5 bases). Germline values: CDR1 MDHEN, CDR2 SYDVKM. V gave up 6 bases and J gave up 0 bases, with 12 bases separating them. The CDR3 consists of 14 residues. The CDR3 region is CASSRLDTSYEQYF. The CDR3 DNA reads as TGTGCCAGCAGCCGCCTGGACACCTCCTACGAGCAGTACTTC.

J is TRBJ2-3 and V is TRBV21-1; the table gives TRBD1 as D, unverified against the DNA. TRBV21-1 is a recognized pseudogene. CDR3 size: 16 residues. The CDR3 loop is CASSTIRDRVTDTQYF. Written as DNA, the CDR3 is TGTGCCAGCAGCACAATCCGGGACAGGGTCACAGATACGCAGTATTTT.

This chain connects TRBV6-1 to TRBJ2-5; 7 bases map to TRBD1. The CDR3 consists of 14 residues. CDR1 MNHNS and CDR2 SASEGT come from the germline V gene. With 2 bases clipped from V and 1 base from J, the junction kept 1 base outside the gene matches. The CDR3 DNA is TGTGCCAGCAGTGAATGGGACAGCCAAGAGACCCAGTACTTC. Translating gives CASSEWDSQETQYF.

CDR3 sequence reads: CASSPGQTGSNQPQHF. CDR3 sequence (DNA): TGTGCCAGCTCACCGGGACAGACCGGTAGCAATCAGCCCCAGCATTTT. V gene TRBV18 combines with J gene TRBJ1-5, with TRBD1 matching 7 bases. CDR1 and CDR2 from the germline V gene are KGHSH and LQKENI. V lost 3 bases and J lost 0; bases outside the gene matches: 5. This CDR3 comprises 16 residues.

This chain uses TRBV7-9 with TRBJ2-1, with 8 bases matching TRBD2. CDR1 is SEHNR, CDR2 FQNEAQ, per germline (reference sequence). The CDR3 sequence is 15 residues long. With 5 bases clipped from V and 2 bases from J, the junction kept 5 bases outside the gene matches. The CDR3 loop reads CASSPTSEAYNEQFF. The CDR3 nucleotides are TGTGCCAGCAGCCCGACTAGCGAAGCCTACAATGAGCAGTTCTTC.

This clone was counted a single time. J is TRBJ2-7 and V is TRBV6-6; 15 bases are a match to TRBD2. Losses at the gene ends were 4 bases for V and 7 bases for J; bases not matched to a gene: 8. The CDR3 sequence is 16 residues long. The germline CDR1 and CDR2 sequences are MNHNY and SVGAGI (reference sequence). The CDR3 DNA is TGTGCCAGCAGTTCTCCTTTCGGACTAGCGGGGGGGGAGCAGTACTTC. As protein: CASSSPFGLAGGEQYF.